One sample yielded the 30 T cell receptor beta chains listed below, sequenced in a study of T cells in Graves' hyperthyroidism and ophthalmopathy. What was amplified from RNA transcripts were TCR beta CDR3 regions. A first-round RT-PCR of the TCR CDR3 used the HTBI primer set. TCRdb re-called the multiplex PCR reads through MiXCR, storing one row per CDR3 protein. The sample includes a few hundred thousand distinct CDR3 sequences, roughly 22% of them seen just once. The specimen was blood. Receptor source: a man aged 25-45 years with Graves' ophthalmopathy.

This clonotype has only a few counts. CDR3 sequence reads: CASSPPGTRINNEQFF. The CDR3 bases are TGTGCCAGCTCACCCCCCGGGACACGTATAAACAATGAGCAGTTCTTC. The rearrangement uses TRBV18 and TRBJ2-1; TRBD1 might be the D (6 bases). The CDR3 is 16 amino acids. In germline, CDR1 is KGHSH, CDR2 LQKENI. The V end lost 3 bases, the J end lost 5 bases, and 17 bases lay between the germline ends.

The rearrangement uses TRBV6-2 or TRBV6-3 and TRBJ1-2; 8 bases align to TRBD1. CDR3 length: 13 residues. The V gene end was trimmed by 3 bases and the J gene end by 7 bases; junction bases not matched to a gene: 4. Germline V gives CDR1 MNHEY, CDR2 SVGEGT. CDR3 in DNA: TGTGCCAGCAGTTATTACACAGGGGGTGGCTACACCTTC. Translation: CASSYYTGGGYTF.

The chain couples TRBV28 to TRBJ1-2; 8 positions agree with TRBD1. From germline, CDR1 is MDHEN and CDR2 SYDVKM. V gave up 6 bases and J gave up 7 bases; unmatched junction bases: 10. This CDR3 has 14 amino acids. In nucleotides, the CDR3 is TGTGCCAGCAGACCCGGGACAGGCGCTCTTGGCTACACCTTC. Its protein is CASRPGTGALGYTF.

This clonotype was seen many times. The J gene is TRBJ2-7, the V gene TRBV10-3, with a tentative D call TRBD2 (5 bases). The CDR3 extends over 12 amino acids. Trimming took 6 bases from V and 6 from J, leaving 12 bases between them. Germline CDR1 and CDR2: ENHRY and SYGVKD. CDR3 in amino acids: CAIRDLASEQYF. The CDR3 coding sequence is TGTGCCATCAGAGACCTAGCTAGCGAGCAGTACTTC.

In this sample, this clonotype turned up many times. The rearrangement joins TRBV12-3 or TRBV12-4 to TRBJ1-3, with D possibly being TRBD1 (5 bases). Trimming took 5 bases from V and 8 from J, leaving 16 bases between them. The CDR3 loop spans 14 amino acids. The CDR3 reads CASSLPGTVHTIYF. The CDR3 DNA reads as TGTGCCAGCAGTCTCCCCGGGACGGTACACACCATATATTTT.

This chain joins TRBV9 and TRBJ2-3, with D perhaps TRBD1 or TRBD2 (5 bases each). The CDR3 runs to 15 residues. From germline, CDR1 is SGDLS and CDR2 YYNGEE. Trimming shortened V by 7 bases and J by 3 bases, and 18 bases separated the two germline ends. The CDR3 coding sequence is TGTGCCAGCTCCTCGGGACCCTACCGTACAGATACGCAGTATTTT. This codes for CASSSGPYRTDTQYF.

This clonotype was recorded a few times. In nucleotides, the CDR3 is TGCAGCGTTGAGGTGGGGGGTGGGCCCCAGCATTTT. This translates into CSVEVGGGPQHF. This sequence joins TRBV29-1 and TRBJ1-5; tentative D call: TRBD1 (5 bases). This CDR3 has 12 amino acids. V lost 3 bases and J 9 bases, leaving 12 bases between the germline ends. The germline V gene encodes CDR1 SQVTM and CDR2 ANQGSEA.

The chain links TRBV28 to TRBJ2-1; D is ambiguous. V was pared by 6 bases and J by 7 bases, with 10 bases between. The CDR3 has 12 amino acids. The V gene's germline CDR1 is MDHEN and CDR2 SYDVKM. In nucleotides, the CDR3 is TGTGCCAGCAGAAAAATAGGGAATGAGCAGTTCTTC. Translated, it gives CASRKIGNEQFF.

This clonotype was seen repeatedly, ten times or more. This chain joins TRBV9 and TRBJ2-1; no clear D. The CDR3 length is 12 residues. Trimming left V 7 bases short and J 5 bases short, with 10 bases between. From germline, CDR1 is SGDLS and CDR2 YYNGEE. The CDR3 spells CASAEINNEQFF. CDR3 DNA sequence: TGTGCCAGCGCTGAGATCAACAATGAGCAGTTCTTC.

Many counts were recorded for this clonotype. This chain joins TRBV11-3 and TRBJ2-7, with a weak D call TRBD1 (6 bases). The germline gives CDR1 SGHNT, CDR2 YENEEA. Trimming shortened V by 7 bases and J by 3 bases, and 16 bases separated the two germline ends. CDR3 length: 14 residues. This CDR3 reads CASNKGQTSYEQYF. The CDR3, as DNA: TGTGCCAGCAACAAGGGACAAACAAGCTACGAGCAGTACTTC.

This clonotype occurred a few times. The rearrangement joins TRBV5-1 to TRBJ1-2, with D perhaps matching TRBD1 (6 bases). The CDR3 totals 14 residues. V was clipped by 4 bases and J by 2 bases, with 12 bases between them. In germline, CDR1 is SGHRS, CDR2 YFSETQ. CDR3 protein: CASSQGGGNYGYTF. CDR3 DNA: TGCGCCAGCAGCCAAGGGGGGGGCAACTATGGCTACACCTTC.

This clonotype was detected many times. The V gene is TRBV11-3, the J gene TRBJ1-1; D is unclear. The germline gives CDR1 SGHNT, CDR2 YENEEA. The CDR3 spans 13 residues. V was clipped by 1 base and J by 3 bases, with 6 bases between them. CDR3 nucleotides: TGTGCCAGCAGCTTAGCCGCGGACACTGAAGCTTTCTTT. This codes for CASSLAADTEAFF.

The rearrangement uses TRBV29-1 and TRBJ1-2; D call uncertain. The CDR3 is made up of 11 amino acids. CDR1 is SQVTM and CDR2 is ANQGSEA in the germline V gene. V dropped 4 bases and J dropped 8 bases, with 11 bases sitting between them. This CDR3 reads CSVGISDGYTF. In nucleotides, the CDR3 is TGCAGCGTTGGAATAAGCGACGGCTACACCTTC.

As regards this clonotype: A much larger clone differs from this one at a single base, so this may be a read error. The chain uses TRBV27 and TRBJ1-1; weak D call: TRBD1 (5 bases). Germline assignment: CDR1 MNHEY and CDR2 SMNVEV (reference sequence). The CDR3 totals 13 residues. The ends were cut back, 3 bases at V and 3 bases at J, with 8 bases in the middle. The DNA of the CDR3 is TGTGCCAGCAGTTTCGGGGGGGACACTGAAGCTTTCTTT. Its protein product is CASSFGGDTEAFF.

This chain links TRBV20-1 with TRBJ2-4, with a weak D call TRBD2 (6 bases). Per the germline V gene, CDR1 is DFQATT and CDR2 is SNEGSKA (reference sequence). V was shortened by 5 bases and J by 7 bases, with 18 bases between the two germline ends. The CDR3 is 14 residues long. CDR3 in amino acids: CSAFDTPRENIQYF. The DNA for the CDR3 is TGCAGTGCTTTCGACACCCCCCGGGAGAACATTCAGTACTTC.

In this sample, this clonotype turned up many times. J is TRBJ2-1 and V is TRBV18, with D uncertain. The CDR3 is 12 residues long. The V and J ends lost 5 bases and 4 bases respectively, with 6 bases between them. The germline V gene encodes CDR1 KGHSH and CDR2 LQKENI. As DNA, the CDR3 is TGTGCCAGCTCAACTGGATACAATGAGCAGTTCTTC. This codes for CASSTGYNEQFF.

This clonotype was counted ten times or more. The chain has TRBV7-2 and TRBJ1-2; possibly TRBD1 for D (5 bases). The CDR3 spans 15 residues. The V end was cut by 2 bases, the J end by 4 bases, with 14 bases between. Per the germline V gene, CDR1 is SGHTA and CDR2 is FQGNSA. The CDR3 nucleotides read TGTGCCAGCAGCTTATCCCCTCCGGGGACCTATGGCTACACCTTC. It codes for CASSLSPPGTYGYTF.

The chain links TRBV2 to TRBJ2-1; 9 bases map to TRBD1. CDR3 length equals 16 residues. CDR1 is SNHLY and CDR2 is FYNNEI in the germline V gene. V lost 4 bases and J lost 4; bases outside the gene matches: 8. The CDR3 coding sequence is TGTGCCAGCAGTGTGCCCGACAGGGGGGCTTACAATGAGCAGTTCTTC. The encoded protein is CASSVPDRGAYNEQFF. The full variable domain, in which reference TRBV2 and TRBJ2-1 provide the parts outside the CDR3, is EPEVTQTPSHQVTQMGQEVILRCVPISNHLYFYWYRQILGQKVEFLVSFYNNEISEKSEIFDDQFSVERPDGSNFTLKIRSTKLEDSAMYFCASSVPDRGAYNEQFFGPGTRLTVL.

This clonotype was seen a handful of times. Since the CDR3 does not end with the conserved phenylalanine or tryptophan, this likely comes from a read error. This sequence joins TRBV6-1 and TRBJ1-1; TRBD1 agrees at 8 bases. The CDR3 is 14 amino acids. Germline-derived CDR1 and CDR2 are MNHNS and SASEGT. V gave up 6 bases and J gave up 7 bases; unmatched junction bases: 10. CDR3 DNA sequence: TGTGCCAGCAGCAAGAAAACAGGGGGAAGTGAAGCTTTCCTT. This encodes CASSKKTGGSEAFL.

This clonotype has more than one count but fewer than ten. The chain couples TRBV29-1 to TRBJ1-5; no firm D call. The CDR3 runs to 13 residues. With 4 bases removed from V and 4 bases from J, the gap between germline ends came to 11 bases. CDR1 SQVTM and CDR2 ANQGSEA come from the germline V gene. This CDR3 is CSVGNTQNQPQHF. CDR3 coding DNA: TGCAGCGTTGGGAACACACAAAATCAGCCCCAGCATTTT.

V and J are TRBV6-4 and TRBJ1-2, with 8 bases fitting TRBD1. Trimming removed 6 bases from V and 3 bases from J; junction bases left unmatched: 9. Germline V gene sequence: CDR1 MRHNA, CDR2 SNTAGT. This CDR3 has 15 residues. The CDR3, as DNA: TGTGCCAGCAGGGGGGGGACAGGAAGGTACTATGGCTACACCTTC. Translating it yields CASRGGTGRYYGYTF.

This chain's CDR3 is CASSYGTSGRGEQFF. CDR3 sequence (DNA): TGTGCCAGCAGTTATGGGACTAGCGGGAGGGGTGAGCAGTTCTTC. The rearrangement links TRBV6-1 to TRBJ2-1; 16 bases align to TRBD2. The CDR3 sequence is 15 residues long. Losses at the gene ends were 5 bases for V and 9 bases for J; bases not matched to a gene: 4. Germline CDR1 is MNHNS and CDR2 is SASEGT.

The chain recombines TRBV28 with TRBJ2-1, with D unresolved. Trimming took off 3 bases at V and 7 bases at J, with 4 bases between the two ends. The CDR3 totals 11 residues. Germline V gene data show CDR1 as MDHEN and CDR2 as SYDVKM. This CDR3 is CASSFVNEQFF. The CDR3 DNA is TGTGCCAGCAGTTTCGTGAATGAGCAGTTCTTC.

The rearrangement uses TRBV19 and TRBJ2-2; 14 positions match TRBD2. CDR3 size: 17 residues. Germline-derived CDR1 and CDR2 are LNHDA and SQIVND (reference sequence). Trimming took 6 bases from V and 1 from J; bases not matched to a gene: 4. The CDR3 here is CASSRTSGRWNTGELFF. The CDR3 DNA is TGTGCCAGTAGCAGGACTAGCGGGAGGTGGAACACCGGGGAGCTGTTTTTT.

This clonotype was counted at least ten times. The rearrangement uses TRBV5-1 and TRBJ1-1; D gene uncertain. The germline gives CDR1 SGHRS, CDR2 YFSETQ. This CDR3 contains 13 residues. With 5 bases removed from V and 8 bases from J, the gap between germline ends came to 16 bases. CDR3 in amino acids: CASSPVLLGEAFF. The CDR3, as DNA: TGCGCCAGCAGTCCCGTCCTCTTGGGGGAAGCTTTCTTT.

This clonotype was found many times. This chain joins TRBV7-9 and TRBJ2-3; D is perhaps TRBD1 (5 bases). Germline V gene sequence: CDR1 SEHNR, CDR2 FQNEAQ (reference sequence). The CDR3 has 19 amino acids. V was pared by 7 bases and J by 1 base, with 27 bases between. CDR3 amino acids: CASNPGQITTLRRTDTQYF. Written as DNA, the CDR3 is TGTGCCAGCAACCCCGGACAAATCACCACCTTAAGACGCACAGATACGCAGTATTTT.

The gene calls are TRBV29-1 and TRBJ2-1; tentative D call: TRBD2 (7 bases). This CDR3 is built from 13 residues. V gave up 7 bases and J gave up 8 bases, with 18 bases separating them. Germline values: CDR1 SQVTM, CDR2 ANQGSEA. CDR3 coding DNA: TGCAGCGCCCGAGGGGGAGGGAAGGATGAGCAGTTCTTC. Its translation is CSARGGGKDEQFF.

The sample holds a few counts of this clonotype. The chain links TRBV5-1 to TRBJ1-1; D possibly corresponds to TRBD1 (5 bases). The CDR3 consists of 15 residues. V was cut by 0 bases and J by 4 bases, with 13 bases left in between. CDR1 and CDR2 from the germline V gene are SGHRS and YFSETQ. This chain's CDR3 is CASSLAGGGGTEAFF. For the CDR3, the DNA is TGCGCCAGCAGCTTGGCCGGGGGTGGGGGCACTGAAGCTTTCTTT.

The chain recombines TRBV6-1 with TRBJ2-7; 8 nucleotides line up with TRBD1. Germline lookup yields CDR1 MNHNS and CDR2 SASEGT. The CDR3 is 13 amino acids. J was trimmed by 2 bases and V by 10 bases; bases with no gene match: 7. The CDR3 DNA follows: TGTGCCACCAGCCTCAGGGGGCCCTACGAGCAGTACTTC. Its translation: CATSLRGPYEQYF.

This clonotype appeared a few times. This chain uses TRBV15 with TRBJ2-7; D uncertain. The V gene lost 1 base and the J gene lost 4 bases, with 11 bases spanning the gap. CDR3 size: 14 residues. Germline-derived CDR1 and CDR2 are LNHNV and YYDKDF (reference sequence). CDR3 protein: CATSRGGVSYEQYF. DNA for the CDR3: TGTGCCACCAGCAGAGGTGGGGTCTCTTACGAGCAGTACTTC.